Described below is a single T cell receptor (beta chain) sequence and its context. Antigen: not known. Treatment meaning: about 20 received Ad26.COV2.S at low or high dose, single or two shots; about 5 received placebo; per-sample allocation not given. Samples came from day 63 after the first vaccine or placebo injection. CDR3 length: 15 residues. Germline V gene data show CDR1 as MNHEY and CDR2 as SVGEGT. V was pared by 2 bases and J by 1 base, with 9 bases between. The assay was immunoSEQ multiplex PCR, and TCRdb's table has in-frame clones only and misses some. The sample lists fewer than 500,000 clones; roughly 88% were seen once. The sample comes from a study of Ad26.COV2.S vaccination and SARS-CoV-2 variants. Notes on the study in general: Vaccine recipients posted higher spike-specific TCR breadth than their placebo counterparts. It was found that vaccine and placebo recipients had similar non-spike TCR breadth.

This receptor was taken from a person between 18 and 65 years old who received the Ad26.COV2.S COVID-19 vaccine or a placebo. The specimen comprised peripheral blood, sampled in a trial of Ad26.COV2.S vaccine versus placebo. The rearrangement joins TRBV6-2 or TRBV6-3 to TRBJ2-1; D remains unclear. The CDR3, as DNA: TGTGCCAGCAGTTACCTGGGCTTTTCCTACAATGAGCAGTTCTTC. Its translation: CASSYLGFSYNEQFF.